The 18 T cell receptor beta chains presented below share a single source sample, sequenced in a study of blood T cells in healthy people across ages (dated by TCRdb to between 2014 and 2017). Library preparation used 5' RACE. The second PCR ran for roughly 6 to 11 cycles and used a J-beta primer mix along with a sample-barcoded 5' primer. TCRdb cleaned the public reads at Q25 with fastp, built clones with MiXCR and kept in-frame beta chains. Rows matching on CDR3 protein sequence are summarized as one entry with the most common DNA and genes. The sample table records some 1,800,000 distinct CDR3 sequences; more than 35% of these occur just once. Of the sample, more than 20% falls within the top ten clones. The sequencing sample was made of blood. These receptors were taken from a human donor in good health.

The chain uses TRBV6-1 and TRBJ1-2, with 7 positions matching TRBD1. V was pared by 7 bases and J by 4 bases, with 15 bases of the junction left unmatched. This CDR3 comprises 16 residues. In germline, CDR1 is MNHNS, CDR2 SASEGT. CDR3 protein: CASIDGGGQSLYGYTF. CDR3 nucleotide sequence: TGTGCCAGCATCGATGGTGGGGGACAGAGTCTCTATGGCTACACCTTC.

V is TRBV7-6 and J is TRBJ1-2; D gene ambiguous. Germline V gives CDR1 SGHVS, CDR2 FNYEAQ. This CDR3 contains 13 residues. The V gene lost 3 bases and the J gene lost 6 bases, with 11 bases spanning the gap. The CDR3 coding sequence is TGTGCCAGCAGCTTCGGGCAGCTGGATGGCTACACCTTC. This gives the protein CASSFGQLDGYTF.

This clonotype was seen only a few times. The rearrangement links TRBV29-1 to TRBJ2-1, with D perhaps TRBD2 (6 bases). Germline assignment: CDR1 SQVTM and CDR2 ANQGSEA. Trimming cost V 3 bases and J 13 bases, with 16 bases left between them. The CDR3 runs 12 residues. CDR3 in DNA: TGCAGCGTTGACTTAGCGGAAGTGACCCAGTTCTTC. Translation: CSVDLAEVTQFF.

Concerning this clonotype: One end of the junction fails to match germline, which may point to a read error. This chain uses TRBV6-5 with TRBJ1-2; no firm D call. The length of the CDR3 is 14 residues. Germline V gene data show CDR1 as MNHEY and CDR2 as SVGAGI. The CDR3 loop is CTSSSPRSGYGYTF. The CDR3 nucleotides are TGTACCAGCAGTTCACCAAGGTCCGGGTATGGCTACACCTTC.

This clonotype was picked up one time. The junction departs from the called germline gene at one end, perhaps through a read error. V is TRBV11-2 and J is TRBJ2-1; D not certain. Germline V gene data show CDR1 as SGHAT and CDR2 as FQNNGV. This CDR3 is 14 amino acids long. CDR3 coding DNA: TGTGCCAGCAGCTTTTTTGCCAGATACAGTGAGCAGTTCTTC. Residues: CASSFFARYSEQFF.

This clonotype was counted only a few times. Since a much larger clone is just one base distant, this may be a read error. For the CDR3, the DNA is TGTGCCAGCAGTTGTGGAGCGGGGCAAGAGACCCAGTACTTC. This gives the protein CASSCGAGQETQYF. The chain combines TRBV12-3 or TRBV12-4 with TRBJ2-5, with TRBD2 matching 7 bases. The CDR3 spans 14 residues. The trim removed 4 bases at V and 2 bases at J, leaving 4 bases unmatched.

The chain employs TRBV4-3 and TRBJ2-1, with TRBD2 matching over 11 bases. J lost 9 bases, V lost 0 bases, and 7 bases had no gene match. The CDR3 extends over 16 amino acids. Germline V gene sequence: CDR1 LGHNA, CDR2 YSLEER. DNA for the CDR3: TGCGCCAGCAGCCAAGATATTAGCGGGGGGGCCATTGAGCAGTTCTTC. Encoded protein: CASSQDISGGAIEQFF.

The chain couples TRBV7-2 to TRBJ1-2, with 9 bases fitting TRBD1. V lost 1 base and J lost 1; bases outside the gene matches: 7. The CDR3 totals 17 residues. Germline CDR1 and CDR2: SGHTA and FQGNSA. The CDR3 nucleotides read TGTGCCAGCAGCTTAGGAGGAGGACAGGGGCTTAACTATGGCTACACCTTC. Encoded protein: CASSLGGGQGLNYGYTF.

This clonotype was picked up a small number of times. The CDR3 spells CSTRGRGSTDTQYF. The CDR3 DNA is TGCAGTACCCGCGGGAGGGGTAGCACAGATACGCAGTATTTT. The chain has TRBV20-1 and TRBJ2-3; 9 positions match TRBD2. Germline V gene lookup returns CDR1 DFQATT and CDR2 SNEGSKA (reference sequence). Trimming cost V 8 bases and J 0 bases; bases outside gene matches: 6. This CDR3 is 14 amino acids long.

This clonotype was recorded a few times. This chain uses TRBV20-1 with TRBJ2-7; 10 bases are shared with TRBD1. With 2 bases clipped from V and 6 bases from J, the junction kept 4 bases outside the gene matches. There are 13 residues in the CDR3. Germline CDR1 is DFQATT and CDR2 is SNEGSKA (reference sequence). For the CDR3, the DNA is TGCAGTGCTAGATCGACAGGGGGCAGCGAGCAGTACTTC. This codes for CSARSTGGSEQYF.

Turning to this clonotype: At one of its ends the junction is not consistent with the germline gene, which may arise from a read error. The genes are TRBV29-1 and TRBJ1-1; D not certain. Germline loops: CDR1 SQVTM, CDR2 ANQGSEA. This CDR3 region has 15 residues. DNA for the CDR3: TGCAGCGTTGAAACTAGCGTGAGAATGAAGACTGAAGCTTTCTTT. Its translation is CSVETSVRMKTEAFF.

The rearrangement joins TRBV10-3 to TRBJ2-7, with 7 nucleotides matching TRBD1. Germline loops: CDR1 ENHRY, CDR2 SYGVKD. Trimming cost V 2 bases and J 7 bases; bases outside gene matches: 11. The CDR3 loop spans 15 amino acids. The CDR3 DNA is TGTGCCATCAGTGAGGTCAGGGGGTCGGTAGATGAGCAGTACTTC. Its translation: CAISEVRGSVDEQYF.

There are a few counts of this clonotype. The rearrangement joins TRBV24-1 to TRBJ2-6; D could derive from TRBD1 or TRBD2 (7 bases each). The CDR3 is made up of 22 amino acids. CDR1 is KGHDR and CDR2 is SFDVKD in the germline V gene. The V gene lost 2 bases and the J gene lost 4 bases, with 29 bases spanning the gap. CDR3 residues: CATSDSPGGGQLLGSGANVLTF. The DNA for the CDR3 is TGTGCCACCAGTGATTCCCCAGGGGGGGGACAGCTCTTGGGATCAGGGGCCAACGTCCTGACTTTC.

This clonotype was recorded a few times. The V and J genes are TRBV7-2 and TRBJ2-3, with 11 bases aligning to TRBD2. The CDR3 runs 16 residues. Germline values: CDR1 SGHTA, CDR2 FQGNSA. V gave up 3 bases and J gave up 6 bases; unmatched junction bases: 8. The CDR3 protein is CASSFNSGGAADTQYF. CDR3 nucleotide sequence: TGTGCCAGCAGCTTTAATAGCGGGGGGGCAGCGGATACGCAGTATTTT.

The chain is built from TRBV9 and TRBJ2-1; tentatively, D is TRBD1 (6 bases). The CDR3 has 13 amino acids. The germline V and J ends were trimmed by 4 bases and 6 bases, with 11 bases remaining between them. Germline assignment: CDR1 SGDLS and CDR2 YYNGEE. The CDR3: CASSYGQINEQFF. CDR3 nucleotide sequence: TGTGCCAGCAGCTACGGACAGATCAATGAGCAGTTCTTC.

This clonotype was seen a handful of times. The V gene is TRBV4-2, the J gene TRBJ1-2; D possibly corresponds to TRBD1 (5 bases). Trimming pared 0 bases from V and 6 bases from J, leaving 17 bases between. Looked up from germline, CDR1 is LGHNA and CDR2 is YNFKEQ. The CDR3 contains 16 residues. The CDR3: CASSQDQVGGVDGYTF. The CDR3 nucleotides are TGTGCCAGCAGCCAAGATCAGGTTGGGGGAGTTGATGGCTACACCTTC.

The J gene is TRBJ1-1, the V gene TRBV7-2, with a weak D call TRBD1 (6 bases). Germline loops: CDR1 SGHTA, CDR2 FQGNSA. Trimming stripped 4 bases from V and 0 bases from J, with 12 bases between. The CDR3 totals 15 residues. This CDR3 reads CASSWGGRLNTEAFF. The CDR3 DNA sequence: TGTGCCAGCAGCTGGGGGGGGCGGCTGAACACTGAAGCTTTCTTT.

The CDR3 region has the DNA TGTGCCAGCAGCAGTCCGGGACTGAACCTTTACGAGCAGTACTTC. It translates to CASSSPGLNLYEQYF. The chain uses TRBV3-1 and TRBJ2-4, with a possible D match to TRBD2 (6 bases). TRBJ2-7 matches the DNA end more closely, so the J call is doubtful. The CDR3 length is 15 residues. Germline V lookup: CDR1 LGHDT, CDR2 YNNKEL (reference sequence).